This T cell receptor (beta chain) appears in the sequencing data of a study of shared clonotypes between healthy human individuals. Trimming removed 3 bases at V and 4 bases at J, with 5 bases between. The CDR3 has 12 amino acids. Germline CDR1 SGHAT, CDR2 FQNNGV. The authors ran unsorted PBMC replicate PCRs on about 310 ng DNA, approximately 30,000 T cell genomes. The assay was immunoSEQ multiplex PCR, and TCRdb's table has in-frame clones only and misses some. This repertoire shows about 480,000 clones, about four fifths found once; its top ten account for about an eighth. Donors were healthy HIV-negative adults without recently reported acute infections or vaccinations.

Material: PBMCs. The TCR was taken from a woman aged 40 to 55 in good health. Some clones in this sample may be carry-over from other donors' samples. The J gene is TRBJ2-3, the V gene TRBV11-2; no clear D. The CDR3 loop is CASSFPSDTQYF. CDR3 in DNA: TGTGCCAGCAGCTTTCCCTCAGATACGCAGTATTTT.